A single sample is the source of the 30 T cell receptor beta chains below, sequenced in a study of blood T cell repertoires in COVID-19. Using immunoSEQ multiplex PCR, the repertoire was profiled, and TCRdb retains in-frame clones only, with some absent. The sample has about 88,000 clones; roughly 70% are singletons. Input material: peripheral blood. The receptors stem from a woman aged 55-70 years in a cohort sampled during active or convalescent COVID-19.

The chain employs TRBV7-2 and TRBJ1-2; no reliable D call. V lost 5 bases and J 4 bases, leaving 11 bases between the germline ends. Germline CDR1 is SGHTA and CDR2 is FQGNSA. The CDR3 length is 13 residues. The CDR3 DNA follows: TGTGCCAGCAGCCAGAGAGGGTTCTATGGCTACACCTTC. This gives the protein CASSQRGFYGYTF. Full variable domain (outside the CDR3, taken from reference TRBV7-2 and TRBJ1-2): GAGVSQSPSNKVTEKGKDVELRCDPISGHTALYWYRQSLGQGLEFLIYFQGNSAPDKSGLPSDRFSAERTGGSVSTLTIQRTQQEDSAVYLCASSQRGFYGYTFGSGTRLTVV.

The table lists this clone with a count of one. CDR3 coding DNA: TGTGCCAGCAGCTCCCGGACAGGGGCCTACGAGCAGTACTTC. It specifies CASSSRTGAYEQYF. This rearrangement joins TRBV7-2 to TRBJ2-7, with 9 bases matching TRBD1. Trimming cost V 4 bases and J 2 bases; bases outside gene matches: 3. Looked up from germline, CDR1 is SGHTA and CDR2 is FQGNSA. The CDR3 is 14 residues long.

The gene calls are TRBV6-5 and TRBJ1-2; no reliable D call. This CDR3 has 13 residues. V dropped 6 bases and J dropped 1 base, with 9 bases sitting between them. Germline V gene data show CDR1 as MNHEY and CDR2 as SVGAGI. CDR3 DNA sequence: TGTGCCAGCAGAAGAACAGATAACTATGGCTACACCTTC. Translated: CASRRTDNYGYTF.

The chain recombines TRBV19 with TRBJ1-4; a possible D gene is TRBD1 (5 bases). Germline V gene data show CDR1 as LNHDA and CDR2 as SQIVND (reference sequence). V lost 4 bases to trimming and J lost 8 bases, with 23 bases between them. CDR3 length: 17 residues. CDR3 sequence (DNA): TGTGCCAGTAGTACGTTACGAAGGGACTCAACGGGGGAAAAACTGTTTTTT. This translates into CASSTLRRDSTGEKLFF. The whole variable domain, filled in from reference TRBV19 and TRBJ1-4, reads DGGITQSPKYLFRKEGQNVTLSCEQNLNHDAMYWYRQDPGQGLRLIYYSQIVNDFQKGDIAEGYSVSREKKESFPLTVTSAQKNPTAFYLCASSTLRRDSTGEKLFFGSGTQLSVL.

This chain links TRBV6-5 with TRBJ2-7; tentative D call: TRBD1 (6 bases). Germline V gene data show CDR1 as MNHEY and CDR2 as SVGAGI. This CDR3 spans 15 amino acids. Trimming took off 3 bases at V and 5 bases at J, with 17 bases between the two ends. CDR3 region: CASSYEIRGRNEQYF. CDR3 in DNA: TGTGCCAGCAGTTATGAAATCAGGGGCCGCAACGAGCAGTACTTC.

The chain employs TRBV7-2 and TRBJ2-5; 14 bases agree with TRBD2. In germline, CDR1 is SGHTA, CDR2 FQGNSA. J was trimmed by 5 bases and V by 1 base; bases with no gene match: 3. This CDR3 comprises 16 residues. The CDR3 DNA reads TGTGCCAGCAGCTTAGGGAGGACTAGCGGGGGGGAGACCCAGTACTTC. It translates to CASSLGRTSGGETQYF.

The rearrangement links TRBV21-1 to TRBJ2-1; the DNA was not compared with TRBD2, the D call given in the table. TRBV21-1 is described as a pseudogene. The CDR3 extends over 14 amino acids. CDR3 residues: CASSKRVTSNEQFF. In DNA form, the CDR3 reads TGTGCCAGCAGCAAGAGGGTCACGAGTAATGAGCAGTTCTTC.

J is TRBJ2-7 and V is TRBV27; TRBD2 aligns across 7 bases. V was clipped by 0 bases and J by 4 bases; unmatched bases: 9. The CDR3 contains 16 residues. CDR1 and CDR2 (germline): MNHEY, SMNVEV (reference sequence). The CDR3 coding sequence is TGTGCCAGCAGTTTATCCTTGGGGATGCGGGGGTACGAGCAGTACTTC. Translated: CASSLSLGMRGYEQYF.

This rearrangement joins TRBV5-1 to TRBJ1-2; 9 bases line up with TRBD1. V was clipped by 4 bases and J by 4 bases; unmatched bases: 5. This CDR3 spans 14 amino acids. CDR1 is SGHRS and CDR2 is YFSETQ in the germline V gene. CDR3 in DNA: TGCGCCAGCAGCACCACAGGGGGCGTCTATGGCTACACCTTC. Translation: CASSTTGGVYGYTF.

The chain uses TRBV15 and TRBJ2-7; 7 bases agree with TRBD2. Germline values: CDR1 LNHNV, CDR2 YYDKDF (reference sequence). The CDR3 loop spans 15 amino acids. Trimming removed 0 bases from V and 10 bases from J; junction bases left unmatched: 12. The CDR3: CATSRERDGRGSQYF. The CDR3 nucleotides read TGTGCCACCAGCAGAGAGAGGGACGGGCGGGGGAGCCAGTACTTC.

This rearrangement joins TRBV6-5 to TRBJ1-6, with 11 nucleotides matching TRBD1. The CDR3 is made up of 14 amino acids. Losses at the gene ends were 5 bases for V and 14 bases for J; bases not matched to a gene: 8. Germline V gives CDR1 MNHEY, CDR2 SVGAGI. The CDR3 DNA reads as TGTGCCAGCAGTCCGGGACAGGGGGTTAAGGCCCTCCACTTT. This gives the protein CASSPGQGVKALHF.

The rearrangement uses TRBV10-3 and TRBJ2-3, with 7 nucleotides matching TRBD2. V shed 7 bases and J 2 bases; nucleotides not matched to a gene: 9. CDR1 is ENHRY and CDR2 is SYGVKD in the germline V gene. The length of the CDR3 is 15 residues. The CDR3 DNA reads TGTGCCATCAAGTTTGGGGGGGAGAACACAGATACGCAGTATTTT. Residues: CAIKFGGENTDTQYF.

V gene TRBV18 combines with J gene TRBJ2-5; 10 bases map to TRBD2. This CDR3 contains 16 residues. With V trimmed by 2 bases and J by 1 base, 4 bases remained unmatched. Germline loops: CDR1 KGHSH, CDR2 LQKENI. This chain's CDR3 is CASSPLVAGGQETQYF. As DNA, the CDR3 is TGTGCCAGCTCACCATTGGTAGCGGGGGGCCAAGAGACCCAGTACTTC.

This clone was picked up a small number of times. The chain is built from TRBV14 and TRBJ1-2, with D tentatively TRBD1 (6 bases). This CDR3 contains 14 residues. Germline V gene lookup returns CDR1 SGHDN and CDR2 FVKESK. Deletions cut 6 bases from V and 4 bases from J, with 15 bases between. The CDR3 sequence is CASSQQGNPYGYTF. For the CDR3, the DNA is TGTGCCAGCAGTCAACAGGGAAACCCCTATGGCTACACCTTC.

The rearrangement links TRBV20-1 to TRBJ1-1; possible D gene TRBD1, 5 bases. CDR3 length: 11 amino acids. In germline, CDR1 is DFQATT, CDR2 SNEGSKA (reference sequence). Deletions cut 3 bases from V and 12 bases from J, with 14 bases between. The CDR3 spells CSARGSGGTFF. CDR3 in DNA: TGCAGTGCTAGGGGGTCCGGGGGGACTTTCTTT.

This clone was picked up a small number of times. V and J are TRBV5-4 and TRBJ2-2; a possible D gene is TRBD1 (5 bases). Trimming removed 0 bases at V and 4 bases at J, with 10 bases between. This CDR3 is built from 15 residues. Per germline, CDR1 SGHNT and CDR2 YYREEE (reference sequence). This CDR3 reads CASSLVDRSTGELFF. The DNA for the CDR3 is TGTGCCAGCAGCTTGGTAGACAGATCCACCGGGGAGCTGTTTTTT.

The chain is built from TRBV3-1 (or the pseudogene TRBV3-2) and TRBJ2-7, with a tentative D call TRBD1 (6 bases). Germline V CDR1 and CDR2: LGHDT, YNNKEL (reference sequence). Trimming left V 6 bases short and J 5 bases short, with 17 bases between. This CDR3 is 14 amino acids long. The CDR3 protein is CASRNQGNEDEQYF. CDR3 sequence (DNA): TGTGCCAGCAGGAACCAGGGGAATGAGGACGAGCAGTACTTC.

The chain has TRBV7-8 and TRBJ2-1; 8 nucleotides match TRBD1. The CDR3 loop spans 18 amino acids. Germline trimming cut 2 bases from V and 1 base from J; bases unmatched to any gene: 10. Germline values: CDR1 SGHVS, CDR2 FQNEAQ. The CDR3, as DNA: TGTGCCAGCAGCTTACGGAACTCACAGGGGGTTTCCTACAATGAGCAGTTCTTC. Translated, it gives CASSLRNSQGVSYNEQFF. Drawing the rest from reference TRBV7-8 and TRBJ2-1, the complete variable domain is GAGVSQSPRYKVAKRGQDVALRCDPISGHVSLFWYQQALGQGPEFLTYFQNEAQLDKSGLPSDRFFAERPEGSVSTLKIQRTQQEDSAVYLCASSLRNSQGVSYNEQFFGPGTRLTVL.

The V call is TRBV7-8, the J call TRBJ2-7; D is unclear. This CDR3 region has 14 residues. V dropped 1 base and J dropped 2 bases, with 9 bases sitting between them. Germline V lookup: CDR1 SGHVS, CDR2 FQNEAQ. CDR3 sequence: CASSLETQPYEQYF. The CDR3 DNA sequence: TGTGCCAGCAGCTTAGAGACACAACCCTACGAGCAGTACTTC.

The rearrangement links TRBV7-9 to TRBJ1-1, with D perhaps TRBD1 (5 bases). This CDR3 region has 13 residues. Germline-derived CDR1 and CDR2 are SEHNR and FQNEAQ (reference sequence). V was clipped by 5 bases and J by 4 bases, with 11 bases between them. The CDR3 here is CASSPRVSTEAFF. The CDR3 DNA reads TGTGCCAGCAGCCCCAGGGTGAGCACTGAAGCTTTCTTT.

The rearrangement links TRBV7-2 to TRBJ2-1, with D maybe TRBD2 (7 bases). Germline values: CDR1 SGHTA, CDR2 FQGNSA. This CDR3 has 15 residues. The ends were cut back, 1 base at V and 7 bases at J, with 14 bases in the middle. The DNA of the CDR3 is TGTGCCAGCAGCTTAGGAGGGGGGGCGTCTAATGAGCAGTTCTTC. Encoded protein: CASSLGGGASNEQFF.

CDR3 coding DNA: TGTGCCAGCAGCAAGAAAGCCCGACAGGGAACTAATGAAAAACTGTTTTTT. It encodes CASSKKARQGTNEKLFF. The rearrangement uses TRBV9 and TRBJ1-4, with 7 bases aligning to TRBD1. The V segment lost 4 bases and the J segment 1 base; nucleotides outside the gene matches: 10. The CDR3 loop spans 17 amino acids. The germline V gene has CDR1 SGDLS and CDR2 YYNGEE.

This rearrangement joins TRBV29-1 to TRBJ1-1; maybe TRBD1 (6 bases). Trimming took 7 bases from V and 5 from J, leaving 17 bases between them. Germline V CDR1 and CDR2: SQVTM, ANQGSEA. The CDR3 runs to 13 residues. CDR3 residues: CSAVQGKGTEAFF. CDR3 nucleotides: TGCAGCGCCGTACAGGGAAAGGGGACTGAAGCTTTCTTT.

The chain joins TRBV7-2 to TRBJ2-7; the match to TRBD1 covers 11 bases. The CDR3 covers 15 residues. The V and J ends lost 5 bases and 2 bases, in that order; junction bases with no gene match: 5. Germline loops: CDR1 SGHTA, CDR2 FQGNSA. The chain's CDR3 is CASSRGQGAPYEQYF. In nucleotides, the CDR3 is TGTGCCAGCAGCCGTGGACAGGGGGCCCCCTACGAGCAGTACTTC.

This clone was recorded once. The rearrangement links TRBV5-1 to TRBJ2-5, with D possibly being TRBD1 (6 bases). The V and J ends lost 0 bases and 3 bases respectively, with 12 bases between them. The CDR3 has 15 amino acids. Germline CDR1 and CDR2: SGHRS and YFSETQ. For the CDR3, the DNA is TGCGCCAGCAGCTTGGGAATTAACAGGGAAGAGACCCAGTACTTC. Translation: CASSLGINREETQYF.

The chain uses TRBV7-9 and TRBJ1-1; D is unresolved. The CDR3 length is 12 residues. CDR1 SEHNR and CDR2 FQNEAQ come from the germline V gene (reference sequence). V lost 2 bases and J lost 4, with 5 bases in between. The CDR3 region is CASSLIGTEAFF. CDR3 coding DNA: TGTGCCAGCAGCTTAATCGGCACTGAAGCTTTCTTT.

This clone has a handful of counts. This chain connects TRBV6-5 to TRBJ1-6; D call uncertain. This CDR3 is 15 amino acids long. V gave up 2 bases and J gave up 5 bases, with 10 bases separating them. CDR1 is MNHEY and CDR2 is SVGAGI in the germline V gene. The CDR3 sequence: CASSYPGGDNSPLHF. CDR3 nucleotides: TGTGCCAGCAGTTACCCAGGAGGAGATAATTCACCCCTCCACTTT.

The chain recombines TRBV28 with TRBJ1-2, with unresolved D. Trimming removed 2 bases at V and 7 bases at J, with 8 bases between. This CDR3 is built from 12 residues. The germline V gene encodes CDR1 MDHEN and CDR2 SYDVKM. For the CDR3, the DNA is TGTGCCAGCAGTTTACGGACTGGTGGCTACACCTTC. Translated: CASSLRTGGYTF.

The chain carries TRBV4-1 and TRBJ2-1; 10 bases align to TRBD2. The V gene end was trimmed by 3 bases and the J gene end by 8 bases; junction bases not matched to a gene: 7. The CDR3 runs 15 residues. Looked up from germline, CDR1 is MGHRA and CDR2 is YSYEKL. The CDR3 reads CASSHAAGGIDEQFF. CDR3 in DNA: TGCGCCAGCAGCCACGCAGCGGGGGGGATAGATGAGCAGTTCTTC.

The table lists this clone with a few counts. The rearrangement joins TRBV18 to TRBJ2-7; 9 positions match TRBD1. The germline V gene encodes CDR1 KGHSH and CDR2 LQKENI. The CDR3 consists of 15 residues. V was clipped by 3 bases and J by 5 bases; unmatched bases: 8. CDR3 coding DNA: TGTGCCAGCTCACCCGCCGGGACAGGGACCAACGAGCAGTACTTC. This sequence encodes CASSPAGTGTNEQYF.